This T cell receptor (beta chain) derives from a study of identifying expanded T cells in peripheral blood. Data came from immunoSEQ multiplex PCR; TCRdb stores just in-frame clones and leaves some out. This sample yields 91,000 or so clones, of which around nine tenths are seen a single time; about 3.9% belongs to the top ten. The sequencing input was blood. The clonotype originates from a person aged 18 to 75 in good health.

Here the CDR3 DNA reads TGCGCCAGCAGCGTCTACAGGGGGAGGGTTCAAGAGACCCAGTACTTC. Protein product: CASSVYRGRVQETQYF. J is TRBJ2-5 and V is TRBV5-1, with a weak D call TRBD1 (8 bases). Trimming pared 4 bases from V and 2 bases from J, leaving 18 bases between. The length of the CDR3 is 16 residues. Germline values: CDR1 SGHRS, CDR2 YFSETQ.